The rows below give T cell receptor beta chains drawn from one sample of a study of blood T cell repertoires in COVID-19. This table comes from immunoSEQ multiplex PCR, and its TCRdb copy is limited to in-frame clones, with some not included. This table holds around 81,000 clones, nearly 90% found once. The sample comprised peripheral blood. The receptor source for this set is a man aged 65 to 79 with acute or convalescent COVID-19. The CDR3 runs from the conserved cysteine through the conserved F or W. D genes are given only for firm matches. Expanded clones are given a class, and other clones once, few, many or no size at all.

-,-,TRBJ1-1,TRBV9,TGTGCCAGCAGCCCCACCCTATCCACCGGGAGCACTGAAGCTTTCTTT,CASSPTLSTGSTEAFF
TRBD1,-,TRBJ1-3,TRBV27,TGTGCCAGCAGTCCAACGACAGGGGTCCGCGGAAACACCATATATTTT,CASSPTTGVRGNTIYF
-,-,TRBJ2-3,TRBV11-2,TGTGCCAGCAGCCCCCCAGGAGATACGCAGTATTTT,CASSPPGDTQYF
TRBD1,-,TRBJ1-6,TRBV27,TGTGCCAGCAGCAAACACCAAACAGGGGCTCCAAATTCACCCCTCCACTTT,CASSKHQTGAPNSPLHF
TRBD2,few,TRBJ2-3,TRBV9,TGTGCCAGCAGCGTCGACATCAGCGGGGGCACAGATACGCAGTATTTT,CASSVDISGGTDTQYF
-,-,TRBJ2-2,TRBV7-9,TGTGCCAGCAGCCTACAGGGGAACACCGGGGAGCTGTTTTTT,CASSLQGNTGELFF
-,-,TRBJ2-5,TRBV11-2,TGTGCCAGCAGCTTTCAAATCTGGTACAGGGCCCAGGAGACCCAGTACTTC,CASSFQIWYRAQETQYF
-,-,TRBJ2-5,TRBV7-8,TGTGCCAGCAGCTTGGGAGCCATCCAAGAGACCCAGTACTTC,CASSLGAIQETQYF
-,-,TRBJ1-6,TRBV3-1/TRBV3-2,TGTGCCAGCAGCCAGCAGGACTATAATTCACCCCTCCACTTT,CASSQQDYNSPLHF
TRBD1,-,TRBJ2-2,TRBV7-2,TGTGCCAGCAGCCCCGACAGGGGTTTTAGCGGGGAGCTGTTTTTT,CASSPDRGFSGELFF
TRBD2,-,TRBJ2-1,TRBV5-1,TGCGCCAGCAGCTCTAGCGGGAGGGCTGGGAACAATGAGCAGTTCTTC,CASSSSGRAGNNEQFF
TRBD2,-,TRBJ2-7,TRBV7-2,TGTGCCAGCAGCACAGCGGGGGGGCATAGCGAGCAGTACTTC,CASSTAGGHSEQYF
-,once,TRBJ1-5,TRBV19,TGTGCCAGTAGTTATCAGGGAACGAATCAGCCCCAGCATTTT,CASSYQGTNQPQHF
-,-,TRBJ2-5,TRBV2,TGTGCCAGCGGCCGCGGGACCGACCAAGAGACCCAGTACTTC,CASGRGTDQETQYF
TRBD1,-,TRBJ2-7,TRBV6-5,TGTGCCAGCAACAACGGACAGGTCTACGAGCAGTACTTC,CASNNGQVYEQYF
-,-,TRBJ2-2,TRBV6-5,TGTGCCAGCAGGCCAACAGGGTATACCGGGGAGCTGTTTTTT,CASRPTGYTGELFF
-,-,TRBJ2-2,TRBV6-4,TGTGCCAGCAGTGACTCCCCGGGAACCGGGGAGCTGTTTTTT,CASSDSPGTGELFF
TRBD1,-,TRBJ2-6,TRBV10-3,TGTGCCACCGAGGGACAGGGTACTGGGGCCAACGTCCTGACTTTC,CATEGQGTGANVLTF
-,-,TRBJ2-2,TRBV5-1,TGCGCCAGCAAGGGGCTATTGAACACCGGGGAGCTGTTTTTT,CASKGLLNTGELFF
TRBD1,-,TRBJ1-5,TRBV28,TGTGCCAGCACAGAAGTCGACAGGGGGCCAGGTCAGCCCCAGCATTTT,CASTEVDRGPGQPQHF
-,-,TRBJ1-2,TRBV10-2,TGCGCCAGCAGTGCAGGACAGATTTATGGCTACACCTTC,CASSAGQIYGYTF
TRBD1,-,TRBJ1-1,TRBV5-6,TGTGCCAGCAGCCCGGGGACAGGGCGCTTGAACACTGAAGCTTTCTTT,CASSPGTGRLNTEAFF
-,-,TRBJ2-3,TRBV24-1,TGTGCCACCAGTGATCCGCAACGGGGCACAGATACGCAGTATTTT,CATSDPQRGTDTQYF
TRBD1,-,TRBJ1-3,TRBV4-3,TGCGCCAGCAGCCAAGGGGGACAGGGGTTCAACACCATATATTTT,CASSQGGQGFNTIYF
TRBD2,-,TRBJ2-7,TRBV5-4,TGTGCCAGCAGCTTAGGTTCGGGAGGGACCTCCTACGAGCAGTACTTC,CASSLGSGGTSYEQYF
-,-,TRBJ2-6,TRBV4-3,TGCGCCAGCAGCCAAGATACGGGGAGTGGGGCCAACGTCCTGACTTTC,CASSQDTGSGANVLTF
-,-,TRBJ2-3,TRBV5-4,TGTGCCAGCAAGAGAGAACCCACAGATACGCAGTATTTT,CASKREPTDTQYF
-,-,TRBJ1-3,TRBV10-3,TGTGCCATCAGGGGTGACAATTTTGGAAACACCATATATTTT,CAIRGDNFGNTIYF
-,-,TRBJ1-2,TRBV19,TGTGCCAGTAGTACCCGGGACACTCAAGGCTACACCTTC,CASSTRDTQGYTF
-,-,TRBJ1-1,TRBV30,TGTGCCCGGGCCAGGCTGAACACTGAAGCTTTCTTT,CARARLNTEAFF
TRBD2,-,TRBJ2-2,TRBV28,TGTGCCAGCAGTTTTTTCTATGGGGCGGGAGGCAGTGGCACCGGGGAGCTGTTTTTT,CASSFFYGAGGSGTGELFF
-,-,TRBJ1-5,TRBV7-9,TGTGCCAGCAGCCCCGACTCCGCCTTGGATAGCAATCAGCCCCAGCATTTT,CASSPDSALDSNQPQHF
-,-,TRBJ1-4,TRBV6-2/TRBV6-3,TGTGCCAGCAGCCTCAGGGTTCAGGAAAAACTGTTTTTT,CASSLRVQEKLFF
-,-,TRBJ2-7,TRBV9,TGTGCCAGCAGCGTAGAAGCGTACCCCTACGAGCAGTACTTC,CASSVEAYPYEQYF
-,-,TRBJ2-1,TRBV15,TGTGCCACCAGCAGACGGGGCGGCCGGGGGTCCGCAGCCTACAATGAGCAGTTCTTC,CATSRRGGRGSAAYNEQFF
-,once,TRBJ1-4,TRBV3-1/TRBV3-2,TGTGCCAGCAGCCAAGGACGACAGGTATTGGGTGAAAAACTGTTTTTT,CASSQGRQVLGEKLFF
TRBD2,-,TRBJ2-7,TRBV7-2,TGTGCCAGCAGCTTATCGCAGCGGAGCGGGACCTACGAGCAGTACTTC,CASSLSQRSGTYEQYF
-,-,TRBJ1-1,TRBV5-4,TGTGCCAGCAGCTCACAGGGATACACTGAAGCTTTCTTT,CASSSQGYTEAFF